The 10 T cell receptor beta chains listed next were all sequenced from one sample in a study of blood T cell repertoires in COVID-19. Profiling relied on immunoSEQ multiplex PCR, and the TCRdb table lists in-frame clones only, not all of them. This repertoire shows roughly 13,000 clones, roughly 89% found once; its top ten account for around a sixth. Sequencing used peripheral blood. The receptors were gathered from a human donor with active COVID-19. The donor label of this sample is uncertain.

This chain's CDR3 is CASSFSGGWYNEQFF. The DNA for the CDR3 is TGTGCCAGCAGCTTCTCAGGGGGCTGGTACAATGAGCAGTTCTTC. The rearrangement uses TRBV7-3 and TRBJ2-1; the match to TRBD1 covers 8 bases. V gave up 3 bases and J gave up 4 bases; unmatched junction bases: 5. The V gene's germline CDR1 is SGHTA and CDR2 FQGTGA. There are 15 residues in the CDR3.

The CDR3 here is CASSYGGGGTEAFF. The CDR3, as DNA: TGTGCCAGCAGTTATGGGGGAGGGGGCACTGAAGCTTTCTTT. The genes are TRBV7-2 and TRBJ1-1; a possible D gene is TRBD1 (6 bases). The CDR3 loop spans 14 amino acids. In germline, CDR1 is SGHTA, CDR2 FQGNSA. The V and J ends lost 6 bases and 4 bases respectively, with 15 bases between them.

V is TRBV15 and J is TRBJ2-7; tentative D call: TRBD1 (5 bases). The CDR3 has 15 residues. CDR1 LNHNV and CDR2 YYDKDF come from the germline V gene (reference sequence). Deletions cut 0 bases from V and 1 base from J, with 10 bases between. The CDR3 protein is CATSRDQGRSYEQYF. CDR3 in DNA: TGTGCCACCAGCAGAGATCAGGGAAGGTCCTACGAGCAGTACTTC.

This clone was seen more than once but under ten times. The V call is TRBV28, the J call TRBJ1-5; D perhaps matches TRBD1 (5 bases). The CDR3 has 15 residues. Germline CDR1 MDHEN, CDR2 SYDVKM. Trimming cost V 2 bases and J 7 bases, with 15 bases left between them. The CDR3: CASSLIREREQPQHF. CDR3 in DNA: TGTGCCAGCAGTTTAATCAGGGAACGGGAGCAGCCCCAGCATTTT. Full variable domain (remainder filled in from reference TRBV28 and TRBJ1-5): DVKVTQSSRYLVKRTGEKVFLECVQDMDHENMFWYRQDPGLGLRLIYFSYDVKMKEKGDIPEGYSVSREKKERFSLILESASTNQTSMYLCASSLIREREQPQHFGDGTRLSIL.

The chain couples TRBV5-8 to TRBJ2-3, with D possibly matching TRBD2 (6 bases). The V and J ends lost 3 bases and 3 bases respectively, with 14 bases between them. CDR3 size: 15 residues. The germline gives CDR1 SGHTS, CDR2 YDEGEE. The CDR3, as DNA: TGTGCCAGCAGCTCTGTGGGGGGATTTACAGATACGCAGTATTTT. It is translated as CASSSVGGFTDTQYF.

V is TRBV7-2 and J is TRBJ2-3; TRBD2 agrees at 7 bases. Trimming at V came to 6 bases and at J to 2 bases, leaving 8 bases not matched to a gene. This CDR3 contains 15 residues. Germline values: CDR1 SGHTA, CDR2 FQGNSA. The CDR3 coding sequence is TGTGCCAGCAGTCCCTGGGGGGGGATCACAGATACGCAGTATTTT. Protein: CASSPWGGITDTQYF.

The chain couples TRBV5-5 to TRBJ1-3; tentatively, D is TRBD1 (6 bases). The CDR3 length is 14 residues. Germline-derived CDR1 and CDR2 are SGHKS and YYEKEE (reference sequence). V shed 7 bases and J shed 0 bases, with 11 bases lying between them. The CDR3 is CASSQGNSGNTIYF. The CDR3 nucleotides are TGTGCCAGCTCCCAGGGGAACTCTGGAAACACCATATATTTT.

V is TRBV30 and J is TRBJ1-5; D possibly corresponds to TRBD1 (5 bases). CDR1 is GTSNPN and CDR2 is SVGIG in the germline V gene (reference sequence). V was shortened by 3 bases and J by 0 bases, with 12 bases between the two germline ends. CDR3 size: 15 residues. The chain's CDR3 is CAWRAGRYSNQPQHF. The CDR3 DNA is TGTGCCTGGAGAGCAGGGCGGTATAGCAATCAGCCCCAGCATTTT.

The CDR3 is CASSVDVQSNEKLFF. Here the CDR3 DNA reads TGTGCCAGCAGCGTAGATGTACAGTCTAATGAAAAACTGTTTTTT. The chain links TRBV9 to TRBJ1-4; D remains ambiguous. CDR3 length equals 15 residues. Germline V gene lookup returns CDR1 SGDLS and CDR2 YYNGEE. V lost 0 bases and J lost 3, with 9 bases in between. The variable domain in full, with the rest retrieved from reference TRBV9 and TRBJ1-4, is DSGVTQTPKHLITATGQRVTLRCSPRSGDLSVYWYQQSLDQGLQFLIQYYNGEERAKGNILERFSAQQFPDLHSELNLSSLELGDSALYFCASSVDVQSNEKLFFGSGTQLSVL.

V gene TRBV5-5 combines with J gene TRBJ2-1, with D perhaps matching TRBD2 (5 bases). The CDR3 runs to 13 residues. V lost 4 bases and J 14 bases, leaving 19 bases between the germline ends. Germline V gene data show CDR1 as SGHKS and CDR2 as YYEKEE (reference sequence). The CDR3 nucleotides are TGTGCCAGCAGCGTAGGACTGGACCTTTCGGAGTTCTTC. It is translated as CASSVGLDLSEFF. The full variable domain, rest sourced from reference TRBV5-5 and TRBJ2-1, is DAGVTQSPTHLIKTRGQQVTLRCSPISGHKSVSWYQQVLGQGPQFIFQYYEKEERGRGNFPDRFSARQFPNYSSELNVNALLLGDSALYLCASSVGLDLSEFFGPGTRLTVL.